A single sample gave rise to the 16 T cell receptor beta chains below, sequenced in a study of cytomegalovirus exposure and HLA in healthy donors. Vbeta (60) and Jbeta (13) primers were used in the PCR. The data were produced by immunoSEQ multiplex PCR, yet TCRdb's version contains in-frame clones alone and is incomplete. The top ten clones hold roughly 2% of a sample with roughly 200,000 clones, around 80% of them seen once. Sequenced: PBMCs. The receptors here all came from a man aged 25-45 years in good health and CMV-seronegative.

This chain connects TRBV4-2 to TRBJ2-3; D perhaps matches TRBD1 (6 bases). CDR1 and CDR2 (germline): LGHNA, YNFKEQ. The CDR3 is made up of 16 amino acids. V was pared by 0 bases and J by 3 bases, with 13 bases between. The DNA for the CDR3 is TGTGCCAGCAGCCAAGATAGGAACAGGGAGACAGATACGCAGTATTTT. Translated: CASSQDRNRETDTQYF.

The CDR3 coding sequence is TGCGCCAGCAGCCCCTCCCAGGGCACTGAAGCTTTCTTT. Protein sequence: CASSPSQGTEAFF. The chain recombines TRBV4-1 with TRBJ1-1; perhaps TRBD1 as D (5 bases). Germline CDR1 is MGHRA and CDR2 is YSYEKL. V was cut by 4 bases and J by 4 bases, with 10 bases left in between. CDR3 length: 13 amino acids.

This chain connects TRBV27 to TRBJ2-5, with TRBD2 matching 10 bases. CDR1 is MNHEY, CDR2 SMNVEV, per germline (reference sequence). The V gene end was trimmed by 6 bases and the J gene end by 5 bases; junction bases not matched to a gene: 6. This CDR3 contains 14 residues. CDR3 region: CASRWLAGEETQYF. The CDR3 bases are TGTGCCAGCAGATGGCTAGCGGGGGAGGAGACCCAGTACTTC.

V and J are TRBV7-3 and TRBJ2-1; 10 bases fit TRBD1. The CDR3 has 17 amino acids. After removal of 2 bases from V and 5 bases from J, the junction contained 9 bases not matched to a gene. CDR1 and CDR2 from the germline V gene are SGHTA and FQGTGA. The CDR3 sequence: CASSLSTGGILNNEQFF. Here the CDR3 DNA reads TGTGCCAGCAGCTTATCGACAGGGGGCATTCTAAACAATGAGCAGTTCTTC.

The rearrangement uses TRBV30 and TRBJ1-1, with D hard to call. V shed 2 bases and J shed 1 base, with 20 bases lying between them. The CDR3 runs to 17 residues. Germline-derived CDR1 and CDR2 are GTSNPN and SVGIG (reference sequence). CDR3 sequence reads: CAWSITPGRRRNTEAFF. In DNA, the CDR3 is TGTGCCTGGAGTATTACTCCGGGTAGACGGAGGAACACTGAAGCTTTCTTT. Looking up the rest from reference TRBV30 and TRBJ1-1 gives the full variable domain: SQTIHQWPATLVQPVGSPLSLECTVEGTSNPNLYWYRQAAGRGLQLLFYSVGIGQISSEVPQNLSASRPQDRQFILSSKKLLLSDSGFYLCAWSITPGRRRNTEAFFGQGTRLTVV.

The chain employs TRBV11-1 and TRBJ2-2; TRBD1 matches 7 bases. The CDR3 runs to 13 residues. Germline values: CDR1 SGHAT, CDR2 FQDESV (reference sequence). J gave up 8 bases and V 4 bases, and 4 bases lay outside the gene matches. The CDR3 nucleotides are TGTGCCAGCAGCTCTACAGGGGCGGGGGAGCTGTTTTTT. This gives the protein CASSSTGAGELFF. Full variable domain (rest looked up from reference TRBV11-1 and TRBJ2-2): EAEVAQSPRYKITEKSQAVAFWCDPISGHATLYWYRQILGQGPELLVQFQDESVVDDSQLPKDRFSAERLKGVDSTLKIQPAELGDSAMYLCASSSTGAGELFFGEGSRLTVL.

The chain employs TRBV5-1 and TRBJ2-2; TRBD1 agrees at 10 bases. The CDR3 has 18 residues. Unmatched junction bases numbered 11, after V lost 2 bases and J lost 4 bases. Germline V CDR1 and CDR2: SGHRS, YFSETQ. The CDR3 coding sequence is TGCGCCAGCAGCTTTCCGGGACAGGGGAAGGGGGGCACCGGGGAGCTGTTTTTT. It specifies CASSFPGQGKGGTGELFF.

V gene TRBV19 combines with J gene TRBJ2-7, with a weak D call TRBD2 (6 bases). CDR1 and CDR2 from the germline V gene are LNHDA and SQIVND (reference sequence). Trimming stripped 5 bases from V and 2 bases from J, with 7 bases between. The CDR3 has 12 amino acids. CDR3 DNA: TGTGCCAGTAGTCCTAGCGCCTACGAGCAGTACTTC. It codes for CASSPSAYEQYF. The full variable domain, rest sourced from reference TRBV19 and TRBJ2-7, is DGGITQSPKYLFRKEGQNVTLSCEQNLNHDAMYWYRQDPGQGLRLIYYSQIVNDFQKGDIAEGYSVSREKKESFPLTVTSAQKNPTAFYLCASSPSAYEQYFGPGTRLTVT.

This clone was counted once. This sequence joins TRBV7-9 and TRBJ2-7, with a possible D match to TRBD2 (6 bases). The V and J ends lost 5 bases and 3 bases respectively, with 17 bases between them. This CDR3 has 15 amino acids. Germline-derived CDR1 and CDR2 are SEHNR and FQNEAQ (reference sequence). The CDR3 region has the DNA TGTGCCAGCAGCCTCTCCCCTGGGACTTACTACGAGCAGTACTTC. Encoded protein: CASSLSPGTYYEQYF.

V usage is TRBV28 and J usage is TRBJ1-4; D is possibly TRBD1 (5 bases). Looked up from germline, CDR1 is MDHEN and CDR2 is SYDVKM. The CDR3 sequence is 19 residues long. The V and J ends lost 4 bases and 0 bases respectively, with 21 bases between them. CDR3 loop: CASSSDKGKNIATNEKLFF. The CDR3 coding sequence is TGTGCCAGCAGTTCGGACAAGGGGAAAAATATAGCAACTAATGAAAAACTGTTTTTT.

The chain has TRBV10-3 and TRBJ2-7; 8 bases line up with TRBD2. Germline CDR1 ENHRY, CDR2 SYGVKD. There are 12 residues in the CDR3. V lost 10 bases, J lost 2 bases, and 4 bases stayed unmatched. CDR3 residues: CATLGLAYEQYF. In DNA, the CDR3 is TGTGCCACCCTGGGACTAGCCTACGAGCAGTACTTC.

The chain combines TRBV7-9 with TRBJ2-1, with D unclear. The germline V and J ends were trimmed by 0 bases and 10 bases, with 10 bases remaining between them. Looked up from germline, CDR1 is SEHNR and CDR2 is FQNEAQ (reference sequence). The CDR3 is 13 amino acids. The CDR3: CASSLAASYEQFF. CDR3 sequence (DNA): TGTGCCAGCAGCTTAGCGGCATCATACGAGCAGTTCTTC. Full variable domain (outside the CDR3, taken from reference TRBV7-9 and TRBJ2-1): DTGVSQNPRHKITKRGQNVTFRCDPISEHNRLYWYRQTLGQGPEFLTYFQNEAQLEKSRLLSDRFSAERPKGSFSTLEIQRTEQGDSAMYLCASSLAASYEQFFGPGTRLTVL.

Notes on this clone: Other DNA sequences of this sample code for an identical CDR3. The chain carries TRBV9 and TRBJ2-5; 8 bases fit TRBD1. The CDR3 sequence is 14 residues long. After removal of 2 bases from V and 4 bases from J, the junction contained 4 bases not matched to a gene. In germline, CDR1 is SGDLS, CDR2 YYNGEE. The CDR3 DNA follows: TGTGCCAGCAGCGTGGGACAGGCTGGAGAGACCCAGTACTTC. This gives the protein CASSVGQAGETQYF.

The DNA of the CDR3 is TGCGCCAGCAGCCCAGGGGTAACTAATGAAAAACTGTTTTTT. Residues: CASSPGVTNEKLFF. The rearrangement joins TRBV4-1 to TRBJ1-4, with D perhaps matching TRBD1 (6 bases). From germline, CDR1 is MGHRA and CDR2 YSYEKL. Trimming shortened V by 4 bases and J by 1 base, and 7 bases separated the two germline ends. There are 14 residues in the CDR3.

This rearrangement joins TRBV28 to TRBJ1-6, with D tentatively TRBD1 (6 bases). The CDR3 sequence is 13 residues long. V dropped 7 bases and J dropped 10 bases, with 14 bases sitting between them. Germline V gene data show CDR1 as MDHEN and CDR2 as SYDVKM. The CDR3 DNA is TGTGCCAGCAACACAGGGTACGGCTCACCCCTCCACTTT. It specifies CASNTGYGSPLHF.

This chain uses TRBV27 with TRBJ2-2; 10 bases line up with TRBD1. CDR3 length: 16 residues. Trimming took 6 bases from V and 5 from J; bases not matched to a gene: 9. CDR1 and CDR2 from the germline V gene are MNHEY and SMNVEV (reference sequence). CDR3 residues: CASRSLRTGGTGELFF. Here the CDR3 DNA reads TGTGCCAGCAGATCCCTCCGGACAGGGGGGACCGGGGAGCTGTTTTTT.